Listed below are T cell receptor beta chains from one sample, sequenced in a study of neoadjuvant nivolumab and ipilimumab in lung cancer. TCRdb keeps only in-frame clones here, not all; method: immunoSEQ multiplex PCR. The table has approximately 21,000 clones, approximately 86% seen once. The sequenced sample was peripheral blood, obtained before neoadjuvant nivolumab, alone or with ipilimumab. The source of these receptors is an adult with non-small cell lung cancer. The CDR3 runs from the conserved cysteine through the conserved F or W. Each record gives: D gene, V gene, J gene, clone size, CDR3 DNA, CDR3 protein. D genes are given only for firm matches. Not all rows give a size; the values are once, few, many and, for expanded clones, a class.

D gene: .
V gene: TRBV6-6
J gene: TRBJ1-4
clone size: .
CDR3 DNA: TGTGCCAGCATCCGGGACTCTGCAACTAATGAAAAACTGTTTTTT
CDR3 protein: CASIRDSATNEKLFF

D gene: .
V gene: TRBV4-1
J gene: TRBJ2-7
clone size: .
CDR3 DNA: TGCGCCAGCAGTGTAAGGGGCCGGTACGAGCAGTACTTC
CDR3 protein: CASSVRGRYEQYF

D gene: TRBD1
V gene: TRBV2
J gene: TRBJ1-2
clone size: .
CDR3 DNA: TGTGCCAGCAGAAAGGACAGGGACAAGGGCTACACCTTC
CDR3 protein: CASRKDRDKGYTF

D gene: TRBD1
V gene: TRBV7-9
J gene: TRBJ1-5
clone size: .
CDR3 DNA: TGTGCCAGCAGCATGGGACAGGGGGCGATGCCCCAGCATTTT
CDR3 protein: CASSMGQGAMPQHF

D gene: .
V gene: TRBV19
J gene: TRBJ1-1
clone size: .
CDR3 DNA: TGTGCCAGTAGTTTCCCAACCCCAGGGGAGGGGGCTTTCTTT
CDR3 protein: CASSFPTPGEGAFF

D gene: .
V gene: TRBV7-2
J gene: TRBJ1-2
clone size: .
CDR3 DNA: TGTGCCAGCAGCTTATTTGGAAACTATGGCTACACCTTC
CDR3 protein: CASSLFGNYGYTF

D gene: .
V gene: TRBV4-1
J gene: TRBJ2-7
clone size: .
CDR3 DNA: TGCGCCAGCAGCCAAGATTCCCGAGCCGGTTACGAGCAGTACTTC
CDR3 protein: CASSQDSRAGYEQYF

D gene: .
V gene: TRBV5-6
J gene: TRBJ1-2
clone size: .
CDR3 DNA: TGTGCCAGCAGTAGTCAAGGTGGAGGCTTCTATGGCTACACCTTC
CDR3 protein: CASSSQGGGFYGYTF

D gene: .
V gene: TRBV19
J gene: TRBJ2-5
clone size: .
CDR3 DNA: TGTGCCAGTAGTGGTTCAGGGTCATGGGAGACCCAGTACTTC
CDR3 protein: CASSGSGSWETQYF

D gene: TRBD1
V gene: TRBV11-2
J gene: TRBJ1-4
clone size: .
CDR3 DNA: TGTGCCAGCAGCCCTACAGGGGCCGGTGAAAAACTGTTTTTT
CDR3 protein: CASSPTGAGEKLFF

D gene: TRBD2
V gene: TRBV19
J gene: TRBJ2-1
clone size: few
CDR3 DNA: TGTGCCAGTAGTGCATCACTAGCGGGTGGGTTTGGTGAGCAGTTCTTC
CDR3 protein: CASSASLAGGFGEQFF

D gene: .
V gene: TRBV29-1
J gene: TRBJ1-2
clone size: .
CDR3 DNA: TGCAGCGCAAACCGCGGGGGCGCTGGCTACACCTTC
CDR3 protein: CSANRGGAGYTF

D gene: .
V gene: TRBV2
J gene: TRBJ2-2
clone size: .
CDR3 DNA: TGTGCCAGCACCCTCCAAGATTCAACCGGGGAGCTGTTTTTT
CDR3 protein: CASTLQDSTGELFF

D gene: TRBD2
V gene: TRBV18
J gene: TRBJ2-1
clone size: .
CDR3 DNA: TGTGCCAGCTCACCACCGTTAGCGGGAGGAAATGAGCAGTTCTTC
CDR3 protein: CASSPPLAGGNEQFF

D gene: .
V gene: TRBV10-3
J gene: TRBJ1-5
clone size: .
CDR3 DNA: TGTGCCATCACAAGGGACAATCAGCCCCAGCATTTT
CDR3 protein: CAITRDNQPQHF

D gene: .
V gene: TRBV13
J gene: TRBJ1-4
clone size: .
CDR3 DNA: TGTGCCAGCAGCACCCGACGGGGTGCTAATGAAAAACTGTTTTTT
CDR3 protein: CASSTRRGANEKLFF

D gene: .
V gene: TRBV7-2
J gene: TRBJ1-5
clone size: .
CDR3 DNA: TGTGCCAGCAGCTTAGGGGTCAGGGAGGGCCAGCCCCAGCATTTT
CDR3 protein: CASSLGVREGQPQHF

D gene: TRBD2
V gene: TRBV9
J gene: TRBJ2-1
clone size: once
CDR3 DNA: TGTGCCAGCACCCTACAGGGACTAGCGGGAGGTGAGCAGTTCTTC
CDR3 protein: CASTLQGLAGGEQFF

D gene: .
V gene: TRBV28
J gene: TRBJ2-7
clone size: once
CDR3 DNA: TGTGCCAGCAGCTCTCAAAGTAGCTCCTACGAGCAGTACTTC
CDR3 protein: CASSSQSSSYEQYF

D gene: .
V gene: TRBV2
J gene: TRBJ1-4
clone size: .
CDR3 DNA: TGTGCCAGCAGGCCCTGGGGGGCGCCAAATGAAAAACTGTTTTTT
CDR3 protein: CASRPWGAPNEKLFF

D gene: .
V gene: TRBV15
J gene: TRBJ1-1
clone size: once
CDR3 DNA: TGTGCCACCAGCAGAGACGAGGGGATAGGTGAAGCTTTCTTT
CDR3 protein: CATSRDEGIGEAFF

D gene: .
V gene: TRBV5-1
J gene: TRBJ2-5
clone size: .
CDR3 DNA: TGCGCCAGCAGCTTGGTAGCGGCTCAAGAGACCCAGTACTTC
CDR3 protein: CASSLVAAQETQYF

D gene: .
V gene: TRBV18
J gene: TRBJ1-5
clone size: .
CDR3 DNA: TGTGCCAGCTCACCGGGGGGCGGCCATCAGCCCCAGCATTTT
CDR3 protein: CASSPGGGHQPQHF

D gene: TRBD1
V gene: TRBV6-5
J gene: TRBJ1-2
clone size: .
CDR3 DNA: TGTGCCAGCAGTTACGACAGGGTCAACTATGGCTACACCTTC
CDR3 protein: CASSYDRVNYGYTF